The clone carrying this T cell receptor (beta chain) was recorded many times. Arm-PCR of CDR3 regions and iRepertoire HTBI primers were used to build TCR beta libraries. TCRdb independently ran MiXCR on the multiplex PCR reads; one entry per CDR3 protein. The profile covers roughly 250,000 distinct CDR3 sequences, with 15% to 20% appearing a single time and 14% taken by the ten largest. This specimen belongs to a study of regulatory T cells in long-lasting Graves disease. The time point was: newly diagnosed GD, antithyroid drugs for less than 3 months. Extracted PBMC RNA gave rise to the TCR library. These data also formed part of another study, on T cells in Graves' hyperthyroidism and ophthalmopathy. That paper states: The HTBI primer set drove a first-round RT-PCR of the TCR CDR3. Median prediction lead before ophthalmopathy onset was 5 to 7 months with the model.

The input for sequencing was peripheral blood mononuclear cells (PBMCs), taken at new diagnosis, from a patient treated with antithyroid drugs. This TCR was recovered from a woman aged 25 to 39 with Graves disease.

The CDR3 sequence is CASRSEGPNDEKLFF. In DNA form, the CDR3 reads TGTGCCAGCAGGAGTGAGGGGCCTAATGATGAAAAACTGTTTTTT. The genes are TRBV6-1 and TRBJ1-4; D possibly corresponds to TRBD1 (5 bases). Germline values: CDR1 MNHNS, CDR2 SASEGT. The CDR3 is 15 amino acids. V was trimmed by 6 bases and J by 6 bases, leaving 17 bases between them.